The rows below give T cell receptor beta chains drawn from one sample of a study of OX40 agonist ivuxolimab in advanced cancers. TCRdb's copy holds only in-frame clones and misses some; the assay was immunoSEQ multiplex PCR. The sample records tens of thousands of clones, nearly 90% being singletons. The sample here was CD4+ or CD8+ T cells sorted from blood, taken in a trial of the OX40 agonist ivuxolimab. These receptors all stem from an adult with an advanced solid tumor such as melanoma, head and neck, liver or kidney cancer. Each CDR3 is given with its conserved first and last residue. The D gene is left open where the match is weak.

j_gene: TRBJ2-1
len: 16
d_gene: TRBD1
v_gene: TRBV27
CDR3nt: TGTGCCAGCAGTACGTCCCGGGACAGGGGGTACAATGAGCAGTTCTTC
CDR3aa: CASSTSRDRGYNEQFF

j_gene: TRBJ2-1
len: 15
d_gene: TRBD2
v_gene: TRBV4-1
CDR3nt: TGCGCCAGCAGCCAGGCCGCGGGGGGATACAATGAGCAGTTCTTC
CDR3aa: CASSQAAGGYNEQFF

j_gene: TRBJ1-5
len: 15
d_gene: NA
v_gene: TRBV6-6
CDR3nt: TGTGCCAGCAGCTTAGGACGGGATAGCAATCAGCCCCAGCATTTT
CDR3aa: CASSLGRDSNQPQHF

j_gene: TRBJ2-7
len: 17
d_gene: NA
v_gene: TRBV11-2
CDR3nt: TGTGCCAGCAGCTTAGATGGGGGTAATTGGGGGCGAGACGAGCAGTACTTC
CDR3aa: CASSLDGGNWGRDEQYF

j_gene: TRBJ2-2
len: 17
d_gene: NA
v_gene: TRBV11-2
CDR3nt: TGTGCCAGCAGCTTAGTTGGGGGTCAGGGCCCCACCGGGGAGCTGTTTTTT
CDR3aa: CASSLVGGQGPTGELFF

j_gene: TRBJ2-3
len: 16
d_gene: TRBD2
v_gene: TRBV5-6
CDR3nt: TGTGCCAGCAGCTTCATAGGCGGGGGAAGCACAGATACGCAGTATTTT
CDR3aa: CASSFIGGGSTDTQYF

j_gene: TRBJ2-7
len: 13
d_gene: NA
v_gene: TRBV14
CDR3nt: TGTGCCAGCAGCCCCCAGCCCGTCTACGAGCAGTACTTC
CDR3aa: CASSPQPVYEQYF

j_gene: TRBJ2-7
len: 15
d_gene: NA
v_gene: TRBV5-1
CDR3nt: TGCGCCAGCAGCTTGTACCCAGGGGAGCTCTACGAGCAGTACTTC
CDR3aa: CASSLYPGELYEQYF

j_gene: TRBJ2-1
len: 15
d_gene: TRBD1
v_gene: TRBV10-3
CDR3nt: TGTGCCATCAGTGAAGGACAGGGGGCAGGGGATGAGCAGTTCTTC
CDR3aa: CAISEGQGAGDEQFF

j_gene: TRBJ2-3
len: 14
d_gene: TRBD1
v_gene: TRBV29-1
CDR3nt: TGCAGCGTTGTGCTTCCACAGGGGAAAGATACGCAGTATTTT
CDR3aa: CSVVLPQGKDTQYF